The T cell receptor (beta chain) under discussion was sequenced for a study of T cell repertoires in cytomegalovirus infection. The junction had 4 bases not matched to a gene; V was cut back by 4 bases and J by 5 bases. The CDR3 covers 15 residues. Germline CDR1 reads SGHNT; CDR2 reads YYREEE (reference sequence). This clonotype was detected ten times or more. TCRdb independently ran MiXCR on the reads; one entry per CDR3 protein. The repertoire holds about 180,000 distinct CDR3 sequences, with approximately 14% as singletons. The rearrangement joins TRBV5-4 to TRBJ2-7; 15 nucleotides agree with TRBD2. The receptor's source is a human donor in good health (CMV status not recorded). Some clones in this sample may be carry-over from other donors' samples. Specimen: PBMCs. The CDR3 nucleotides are TGTGCCAGCAGCGGAGGGACTAGCGGGAGGAACGAGCAGTACTTC. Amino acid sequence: CASSGGTSGRNEQYF.